The 27 T cell receptor beta chains given below trace back to one sample, sequenced in a study of blood T cell repertoires in COVID-19. Produced via immunoSEQ multiplex PCR; TCRdb's table is partial and in-frame only. The sample contains more than 150,000 clones, around 83% of which appear only once. Material for sequencing was peripheral blood. Every receptor here comes from a man between 65 and 79 years old who had recovered from COVID-19.

V usage is TRBV6-6 and J usage is TRBJ2-7; D may be TRBD1 (5 bases). The CDR3 runs to 13 residues. V dropped 7 bases and J dropped 1 base, with 11 bases sitting between them. The germline V gene encodes CDR1 MNHNY and CDR2 SVGAGI (reference sequence). The CDR3 protein is CASTYRPSYEQYF. In DNA, the CDR3 is TGTGCCAGCACCTACAGGCCTTCCTACGAGCAGTACTTC.

The V and J genes are TRBV9 and TRBJ2-3; possibly TRBD2 for D (5 bases). Germline-derived CDR1 and CDR2 are SGDLS and YYNGEE. The germline V and J ends were trimmed by 0 bases and 2 bases, with 10 bases remaining between them. CDR3 size: 15 residues. CDR3 residues: CASSVERVLTDTQYF. In nucleotides, the CDR3 is TGTGCCAGCAGCGTAGAGAGGGTACTCACAGATACGCAGTATTTT.

The J gene is TRBJ1-4, the V gene TRBV6-6; a weak D match, TRBD1 (6 bases). The germline V and J ends were trimmed by 4 bases and 10 bases, with 13 bases remaining between them. The germline V gene has CDR1 MNHNY and CDR2 SVGAGI (reference sequence). CDR3 length: 13 residues. The CDR3 coding sequence is TGTGCCAGCAGTTCCTCGGAAGGGGGAAAACTGTTTTTT. Translated: CASSSSEGGKLFF.

The genes are TRBV28 and TRBJ1-2, with 9 bases fitting TRBD1. V shed 6 bases, J shed 8 bases, and the junction held 7 bases outside the gene matches. The CDR3 runs 13 residues. Per germline, CDR1 MDHEN and CDR2 SYDVKM. The CDR3 DNA sequence: TGTGCCAGCAGCCCCGGACAGGGGTGGGGCTACACCTTC. It specifies CASSPGQGWGYTF.

The count of this clone is one. The chain couples TRBV27 to TRBJ1-2; TRBD1 is a possible D gene (5 bases). The germline V gene encodes CDR1 MNHEY and CDR2 SMNVEV (reference sequence). This CDR3 is built from 13 residues. Trimming pared 4 bases from V and 8 bases from J, leaving 14 bases between. CDR3 nucleotides: TGTGCCAGCAGTTCGGGACTTACGACAGGCTACACCTTC. Amino acid sequence: CASSSGLTTGYTF.

The chain links TRBV9 to TRBJ2-5; D unclear. CDR3 length equals 15 residues. Germline loops: CDR1 SGDLS, CDR2 YYNGEE. Between the trimmed V and J ends, which lost 4 bases and 0 bases, there was a span of 13 bases. Here the CDR3 reads CASSKTQSNQETQYF. CDR3 coding DNA: TGTGCCAGCAGCAAAACACAGAGTAACCAAGAGACCCAGTACTTC.

V is TRBV30 and J is TRBJ2-7; the D gene is possibly TRBD1 (6 bases). From germline, CDR1 is GTSNPN and CDR2 SVGIG (reference sequence). V was cut by 3 bases and J by 5 bases, with 8 bases left in between. This CDR3 has 11 amino acids. Here the CDR3 reads CAWSRGHEQYF. CDR3 coding DNA: TGTGCCTGGAGCAGGGGCCACGAGCAGTACTTC.

The rearrangement joins TRBV21-1 to TRBJ2-3; TRBD2, the D gene given by the table, was not confirmed from the DNA. TRBV21-1 counts as a pseudogene. The CDR3 totals 16 residues. Here the CDR3 DNA reads TGTGCCAGCAGCACCCTAGCGGGAGAGAGGACAGATACGCAGTATTTT. It specifies CASSTLAGERTDTQYF.

The chain combines TRBV5-1 with TRBJ2-2; 16 bases agree with TRBD2. The CDR3 extends over 18 amino acids. Trimming removed 4 bases from V and 4 bases from J; junction bases left unmatched: 7. Looked up from germline, CDR1 is SGHRS and CDR2 is YFSETQ. CDR3 loop: CASSGGLAGGPSTGELFF. CDR3 nucleotide sequence: TGCGCCAGCAGCGGGGGACTAGCGGGAGGGCCGAGCACCGGGGAGCTGTTTTTT.

This clone was observed once. The chain recombines TRBV5-1 with TRBJ2-3; 7 bases map to TRBD1. Germline-derived CDR1 and CDR2 are SGHRS and YFSETQ. The CDR3 is 15 amino acids. Losses at the gene ends were 1 base for V and 4 bases for J; bases not matched to a gene: 6. The CDR3, as DNA: TGCGCCAGCAGCTTGCAAGGGGGCTCGGCAGATACGCAGTATTTT. Its protein product is CASSLQGGSADTQYF.

V is TRBV9 and J is TRBJ2-2; unclear D gene. V was pared by 0 bases and J by 2 bases, with 14 bases between. Germline V gene data show CDR1 as SGDLS and CDR2 as YYNGEE. The CDR3 covers 17 residues. The CDR3 DNA is TGTGCCAGCAGCGTAGTGCCCAGGCTCACAAACACCGGGGAGCTGTTTTTT. It yields the protein CASSVVPRLTNTGELFF.

V is TRBV11-3 and J is TRBJ2-3; a possible D gene is TRBD2 (5 bases). The length of the CDR3 is 18 residues. Trimming cost V 0 bases and J 5 bases, with 21 bases left between them. Germline V gives CDR1 SGHNT, CDR2 YENEEA. The CDR3: CASSLEGARPGGGDTQYF. In DNA form, the CDR3 reads TGTGCCAGCAGCTTAGAAGGAGCAAGGCCCGGAGGAGGAGATACGCAGTATTTT.

The rearrangement uses TRBV3-1 (or the pseudogene TRBV3-2) and TRBJ2-1; TRBD1 aligns across 9 bases. J gave up 3 bases and V 1 base, and 1 base lay outside the gene matches. The CDR3 runs 15 residues. Germline V CDR1 and CDR2: LGHDT, YNNKEL (reference sequence). CDR3 residues: CASSQGQGVYNEQFF. DNA of the CDR3: TGTGCCAGCAGCCAAGGACAGGGGGTCTACAATGAGCAGTTCTTC.

This rearrangement joins TRBV10-3 to TRBJ2-1; 8 bases map to TRBD2. V gave up 6 bases and J gave up 0 bases; unmatched junction bases: 1. CDR1 and CDR2 from the germline V gene are ENHRY and SYGVKD. The CDR3 length is 14 residues. This CDR3 reads CAIRSGSSYNEQFF. The CDR3 nucleotides read TGTGCCATCAGAAGCGGGAGCTCCTACAATGAGCAGTTCTTC.

This chain uses TRBV30 with TRBJ2-2; D is unclear. V shed 2 bases and J shed 3 bases, with 10 bases lying between them. Per germline, CDR1 GTSNPN and CDR2 SVGIG (reference sequence). CDR3 length equals 14 residues. The CDR3 sequence: CAWSSAAYTGELFF. The CDR3 DNA reads as TGTGCCTGGAGTTCGGCGGCCTACACCGGGGAGCTGTTTTTT.

The chain couples TRBV5-1 to TRBJ1-1, with TRBD1 matching 7 bases. The CDR3 consists of 14 residues. V shed 4 bases, J shed 2 bases, and the junction held 5 bases outside the gene matches. Germline CDR1 and CDR2: SGHRS and YFSETQ. The CDR3 reads CASSTGQSNTEAFF. The CDR3 region has the DNA TGCGCCAGCAGCACGGGACAGAGCAACACTGAAGCTTTCTTT.

The V call is TRBV24-1, the J call TRBJ1-2; tentatively, D is TRBD1 (6 bases). The CDR3 has 14 amino acids. Germline V lookup: CDR1 KGHDR, CDR2 SFDVKD. V was shortened by 1 base and J by 5 bases, with 10 bases between the two germline ends. The CDR3 loop reads CATSDFGQTYGYTF. The CDR3 region has the DNA TGTGCCACCAGTGATTTTGGACAGACATATGGCTACACCTTC.

CDR3 DNA sequence: TGTGCCAGCAGCTTACATCCCTATGGGCGGGGAGAGCTCCCCAATGAGCAGTTCTTC. The encoded protein is CASSLHPYGRGELPNEQFF. This chain links TRBV7-2 with TRBJ2-1, with D maybe TRBD2 (6 bases). This CDR3 has 19 amino acids. Per the germline V gene, CDR1 is SGHTA and CDR2 is FQGNSA. V lost 2 bases and J lost 6, with 26 bases in between.

This clone showed up just a few times. This chain connects TRBV5-1 to TRBJ2-7; maybe TRBD2 (5 bases). Trimming left V 2 bases short and J 3 bases short, with 15 bases between. Germline lookup yields CDR1 SGHRS and CDR2 YFSETQ. CDR3 length: 15 residues. This CDR3 is CASSFTADQFYEQYF. CDR3 DNA sequence: TGCGCCAGCAGCTTTACAGCGGATCAATTCTACGAGCAGTACTTC.

This chain uses TRBV24-1 with TRBJ2-2; TRBD1 matches 8 bases. Germline-derived CDR1 and CDR2 are KGHDR and SFDVKD. The ends lost 4 bases at V and 1 base at J; junction bases unmatched: 10. The CDR3 covers 18 residues. The CDR3 bases are TGTGCCACCAGTGACTTAAAACGACAGGGGAGGAACACCGGGGAGCTGTTTTTT. Translated, it gives CATSDLKRQGRNTGELFF.

This chain joins TRBV2 and TRBJ2-6; 8 nucleotides match TRBD1. Trimming at V came to 6 bases and at J to 0 bases, leaving 7 bases not matched to a gene. CDR1 and CDR2 (germline): SNHLY, FYNNEI. The CDR3 consists of 17 residues. CDR3 coding DNA: TGTGCCAGCAGAAGCAGGGGGCTTGGCTCTGGGGCCAACGTCCTGACTTTC. This encodes CASRSRGLGSGANVLTF.

The chain carries TRBV30 and TRBJ1-6, with unresolved D. In germline, CDR1 is GTSNPN, CDR2 SVGIG (reference sequence). The CDR3 sequence is 12 residues long. Trimming cost V 5 bases and J 11 bases, with 13 bases left between them. The CDR3 loop reads CAWLPPAAPLHF. The DNA of the CDR3 is TGTGCCTGGTTACCCCCCGCAGCACCCCTCCACTTT.

This chain connects TRBV15 to TRBJ2-5, with D possibly matching TRBD2 (6 bases). Germline CDR1 reads LNHNV; CDR2 reads YYDKDF (reference sequence). This CDR3 is built from 15 residues. V was pared by 4 bases and J by 2 bases, with 14 bases between. CDR3 amino acids: CATSIYRRGQETQYF. In DNA form, the CDR3 reads TGTGCCACCAGCATTTACCGGCGGGGACAAGAGACCCAGTACTTC. The full variable domain, with the rest looked up from reference TRBV15 and TRBJ2-5, is DAMVIQNPRYQVTQFGKPVTLSCSQTLNHNVMYWYQQKSSQAPKLLFHYYDKDFNNEADTPDNFQSRRPNTSFCFLDIRSPGLGDTAMYLCATSIYRRGQETQYFGPGTRLLVL.

This chain connects TRBV7-2 to TRBJ2-2; 13 bases are shared with TRBD2. The CDR3 has 18 amino acids. The ends lost 4 bases at V and 3 bases at J; junction bases unmatched: 8. Germline V gene lookup returns CDR1 SGHTA and CDR2 FQGNSA. CDR3 in DNA: TGTGCCAGCAGCTCCTGGACTAGCGGGAGCCTCGACACCGGGGAGCTGTTTTTT. Translation gives CASSSWTSGSLDTGELFF.

V gene TRBV15 combines with J gene TRBJ2-7; 10 bases agree with TRBD2. CDR1 LNHNV and CDR2 YYDKDF come from the germline V gene (reference sequence). Trimming removed 1 base from V and 5 bases from J; junction bases left unmatched: 17. The CDR3 contains 19 residues. The DNA for the CDR3 is TGTGCCACCAGCAGAGCCGGGAAGCGGGAGGGCCAGATCTTCCACGAGCAGTACTTC. Translating it yields CATSRAGKREGQIFHEQYF.

The chain recombines TRBV9 with TRBJ2-7; 8 bases are a match to TRBD2. The trim removed 0 bases at V and 7 bases at J, leaving 9 bases unmatched. The CDR3 length is 15 residues. CDR1 is SGDLS, CDR2 YYNGEE, per germline. For the CDR3, the DNA is TGTGCCAGCAGCGTAGCAGTTAGCGGGATAGGAGAGCAGTACTTC. It encodes CASSVAVSGIGEQYF.

CDR3 sequence: CASSLRTSGMGETQYF. In DNA, the CDR3 is TGCGCCAGCAGCTTACGGACTAGCGGGATGGGGGAGACCCAGTACTTC. The V call is TRBV5-1, the J call TRBJ2-5; the match to TRBD2 covers 12 bases. Germline trimming cut 2 bases from V and 5 bases from J; bases unmatched to any gene: 7. Germline CDR1 reads SGHRS; CDR2 reads YFSETQ. This CDR3 has 16 residues.